The 20 T cell receptor beta chains below all came from one sample that was sequenced in a study of T cells of healthy individuals. MiXCR, run by TCRdb on the 5' RACE reads, gives a single entry per CDR3 protein. Of roughly 76,000 distinct CDR3 sequences in the sample, more than 5% were seen once. The source is a female donor in good health.

The V gene is TRBV4-1, the J gene TRBJ2-7; D uncertain. CDR3 length: 14 residues. Trimming removed 0 bases at V and 4 bases at J, with 10 bases between. The germline gives CDR1 MGHRA, CDR2 YSYEKL. CDR3 amino acids: CASSQDEADYEQYF. Here the CDR3 DNA reads TGCGCCAGCAGCCAAGATGAAGCTGATTACGAGCAGTACTTC.

This rearrangement joins TRBV7-9 to TRBJ2-1; 13 bases map to TRBD2. Losses at the gene ends were 5 bases for V and 8 bases for J; bases not matched to a gene: 6. Germline V gene sequence: CDR1 SEHNR, CDR2 FQNEAQ (reference sequence). The CDR3 is 15 residues long. The CDR3 spells CASSRLAGGADEQFF. CDR3 coding DNA: TGTGCCAGCAGCAGACTAGCGGGAGGCGCAGATGAGCAGTTCTTC.

This clonotype was seen just once. A read error may explain this, as a much larger clone is one base away. The J gene is TRBJ2-3, the V gene TRBV6-5; 7 nucleotides agree with TRBD1. Germline CDR1 is MNHEY and CDR2 is SVGAGI. Unmatched junction bases numbered 3, after V lost 0 bases and J lost 9 bases. This CDR3 is 13 amino acids long. The CDR3 protein is CASSYSGQRTQYF. Here the CDR3 DNA reads TGTGCCAGCAGTTACTCGGGACAGCGGACGCAGTATTTT.

This clonotype has just a few counts. V gene TRBV27 combines with J gene TRBJ2-2; D not certain. V was pared by 5 bases and J by 0 bases, with 13 bases between. The germline gives CDR1 MNHEY, CDR2 SMNVEV (reference sequence). This CDR3 spans 16 amino acids. The chain's CDR3 is CASSPWPVPNTGELFF. CDR3 coding DNA: TGTGCCAGCAGTCCCTGGCCTGTACCGAACACCGGGGAGCTGTTTTTT.

This clonotype was detected ten times or more. V is TRBV12-3 or TRBV12-4 and J is TRBJ2-3; possibly TRBD1 or TRBD2 for D (6 bases each). This CDR3 is 15 amino acids long. Trimming took 8 bases from V and 6 from J, leaving 21 bases between them. The CDR3 coding sequence is TGTGCCAGCGGTCACACGGGGGCTTCTTACGATACGCAGTATTTT. Amino acid sequence: CASGHTGASYDTQYF.

This clonotype appeared many times. The chain uses TRBV5-1 and TRBJ2-7; 7 nucleotides match TRBD2. Germline values: CDR1 SGHRS, CDR2 YFSETQ. The CDR3 is 15 amino acids. The J segment lost 0 bases and the V segment lost 1 base, leaving 4 bases of the junction unmatched. The CDR3 nucleotides are TGCGCCAGCAGCTTGTCGCGGGGGTACTCCTACGAGCAGTACTTC. This gives the protein CASSLSRGYSYEQYF.

This clonotype was found many times. This chain connects TRBV4-3 to TRBJ1-1; TRBD1 is a possible D gene (6 bases). The V gene lost 0 bases and the J gene lost 7 bases, with 15 bases spanning the gap. Germline V gene sequence: CDR1 LGHNA, CDR2 YSLEER. CDR3 length: 15 residues. CDR3 nucleotides: TGCGCCAGCAGCCAAGATTCTTGGGGGCGAGGTGAAGCTTTCTTT. Protein: CASSQDSWGRGEAFF.

This clonotype was seen repeatedly, ten times or more. The genes are TRBV6-5 and TRBJ1-2, with D hard to call. Trimming cost V 6 bases and J 8 bases, with 16 bases left between them. Germline CDR1 reads MNHEY; CDR2 reads SVGAGI. This CDR3 contains 13 residues. The CDR3 DNA reads TGTGCCAGCAGGCCGAGTCTCTCAAGGGGCTACACCTTC. Translating gives CASRPSLSRGYTF.

This chain uses TRBV3-1 with TRBJ1-5; the D is unclear. This CDR3 contains 14 residues. CDR1 is LGHDT, CDR2 YNNKEL, per germline (reference sequence). The V end lost 1 base, the J end lost 5 bases, and 9 bases lay between the germline ends. CDR3 in amino acids: CASSQGAGDQPQHF. CDR3 nucleotides: TGTGCCAGCAGCCAAGGTGCCGGGGATCAGCCCCAGCATTTT.

The rearrangement uses TRBV7-2 and TRBJ2-3, with a tentative D call TRBD1 (7 bases). CDR1 SGHTA and CDR2 FQGNSA come from the germline V gene. The CDR3 is 15 amino acids. Between the trimmed V and J ends, which lost 4 bases and 1 base, there was a span of 12 bases. CDR3 protein: CASSSRGAGTDTQYF. CDR3 bases: TGTGCCAGCAGCTCCAGGGGGGCTGGCACAGATACGCAGTATTTT.

Written as DNA, the CDR3 is TGTGCCAGCAGCTCCCGGGACAGCACAGATACGCAGTATTTT. This sequence encodes CASSSRDSTDTQYF. The chain joins TRBV5-4 to TRBJ2-3; D tentatively reads TRBD1 or TRBD2 (5 bases each). Per the germline V gene, CDR1 is SGHNT and CDR2 is YYREEE (reference sequence). Trimming pared 3 bases from V and 0 bases from J, leaving 8 bases between. The CDR3 is made up of 14 amino acids.

Sample share makes this clonotype medium-sized. The chain has TRBV29-1 and TRBJ1-1, with TRBD1 identical over 7 bases. Germline values: CDR1 SQVTM, CDR2 ANQGSEA. The CDR3 extends over 13 amino acids. V gave up 7 bases and J gave up 0 bases; unmatched junction bases: 5. CDR3 DNA sequence: TGCAGCGCTGTGGGACAGCTGAACACTGAAGCTTTCTTT. It specifies CSAVGQLNTEAFF.

This clonotype was seen a handful of times. V usage is TRBV29-1 and J usage is TRBJ2-7, with TRBD2 matching over 7 bases. Germline-derived CDR1 and CDR2 are SQVTM and ANQGSEA. The junction had 2 bases not matched to a gene; V was cut back by 0 bases and J by 3 bases. This CDR3 comprises 13 residues. The CDR3 bases are TGCAGCGTTGAAGATGGGACTAACTACGAGCAGTACTTC. Its protein is CSVEDGTNYEQYF.

In its sample, this clonotype was seen many times. V is TRBV29-1 and J is TRBJ2-1, with unresolved D. V lost 4 bases to trimming and J lost 9 bases, with 7 bases between them. Germline CDR1 reads SQVTM; CDR2 reads ANQGSEA. CDR3 length: 10 amino acids. This CDR3 is CSVGQAEQFF. CDR3 nucleotides: TGCAGCGTTGGGCAGGCTGAGCAGTTCTTC.

Ten or more counts support this clonotype. CDR3 bases: TGTGCCAGCAGCTTAGTGGGTGGAGGGAACACTGAAGCTTTCTTT. Amino acids: CASSLVGGGNTEAFF. The rearrangement joins TRBV7-8 to TRBJ1-1; the D is unclear. CDR1 and CDR2 from the germline V gene are SGHVS and FQNEAQ. The CDR3 is 15 amino acids. The V gene lost 1 base and the J gene lost 1 base, with 10 bases spanning the gap.

The sample holds many counts of this clonotype. The J gene is TRBJ1-1, the V gene TRBV29-1, with D tentatively TRBD1 (6 bases). V was trimmed by 8 bases and J by 0 bases, leaving 13 bases between them. The CDR3 is 13 residues long. Germline loops: CDR1 SQVTM, CDR2 ANQGSEA. CDR3 DNA: TGCAGCTCGTCGACAGGAATGAACACTGAAGCTTTCTTT. This sequence encodes CSSSTGMNTEAFF.

This clonotype is judged medium-sized. The V call is TRBV11-2, the J call TRBJ2-1; 7 positions match TRBD1. V lost 3 bases, J lost 4 bases, and 9 bases stayed unmatched. Germline assignment: CDR1 SGHAT and CDR2 FQNNGV. This CDR3 is built from 16 residues. DNA for the CDR3: TGTGCCAGCAGCTTTCAGCCGGGACAGATATACAATGAGCAGTTCTTC. Translation gives CASSFQPGQIYNEQFF. The full variable domain, its missing parts supplied by reference TRBV11-2 and TRBJ2-1, is EAGVAQSPRYKIIEKRQSVAFWCNPISGHATLYWYQQILGQGPKLLIQFQNNGVVDDSQLPKDRFSAERLKGVDSTLKIQPAKLEDSAVYLCASSFQPGQIYNEQFFGPGTRLTVL.

The chain joins TRBV5-1 to TRBJ1-5; 11 bases are a match to TRBD1. The germline CDR1 and CDR2 sequences are SGHRS and YFSETQ. The CDR3 spans 14 residues. V lost 4 bases and J lost 7; bases outside the gene matches: 4. CDR3 protein: CASSRTGGDQPQHF. The CDR3 bases are TGCGCCAGCAGCAGGACAGGGGGCGACCAGCCCCAGCATTTT.

J is TRBJ1-2 and V is TRBV30; 9 positions match TRBD1. Germline CDR1 and CDR2: GTSNPN and SVGIG (reference sequence). There are 16 residues in the CDR3. The J segment lost 4 bases and the V segment lost 2 bases, leaving 11 bases of the junction unmatched. The CDR3 DNA reads as TGTGCCTGGAGTCCCCCTGCCGGGACAGGGACCTATGGCTACACCTTC. Translated: CAWSPPAGTGTYGYTF.

This clonotype has a count of ten or more. The chain joins TRBV29-1 to TRBJ2-1, with TRBD2 as a possible D gene (6 bases). V lost 0 bases and J lost 8, with 11 bases in between. The CDR3 is 13 residues long. The germline V gene encodes CDR1 SQVTM and CDR2 ANQGSEA. CDR3 sequence reads: CSVEEPGADEQFF. The CDR3 DNA is TGCAGCGTTGAAGAACCGGGAGCGGATGAGCAGTTCTTC.